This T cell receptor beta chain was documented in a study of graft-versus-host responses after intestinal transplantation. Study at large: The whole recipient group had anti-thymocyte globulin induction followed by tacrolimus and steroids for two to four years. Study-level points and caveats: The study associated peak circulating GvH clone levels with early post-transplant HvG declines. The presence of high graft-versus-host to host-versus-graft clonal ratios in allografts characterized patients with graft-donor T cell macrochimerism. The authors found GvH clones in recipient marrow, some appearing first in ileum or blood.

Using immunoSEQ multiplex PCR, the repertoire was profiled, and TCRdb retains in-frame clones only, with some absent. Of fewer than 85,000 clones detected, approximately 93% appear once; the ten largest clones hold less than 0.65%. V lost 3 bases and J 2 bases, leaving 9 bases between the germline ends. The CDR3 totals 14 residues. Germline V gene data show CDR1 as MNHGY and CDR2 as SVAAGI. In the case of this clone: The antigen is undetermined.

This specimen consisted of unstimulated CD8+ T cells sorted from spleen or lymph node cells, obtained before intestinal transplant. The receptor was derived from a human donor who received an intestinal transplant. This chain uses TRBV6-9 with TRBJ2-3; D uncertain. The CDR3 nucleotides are TGTGCCAGCAGTTACGGCCTCCACACAGATACGCAGTATTTT. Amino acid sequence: CASSYGLHTDTQYF.